This TCR beta chain is drawn from a study of T cell responses to AZD1222 COVID-19 vaccine. Study overall: Analyses pooled second doses at about 4 or about 12 weeks.

Germline CDR1 reads ENHRY; CDR2 reads SYGVKD. V was shortened by 10 bases and J by 4 bases, with 16 bases between the two germline ends. The CDR3 is 14 residues long. Findings and limits, study-wide: Spike regions recognized by vaccine-associated CD4 TCRs spanned the protein, led by 160-218 and 743-854. Baseline seropositives among AZD1222 recipients totaled only five to seven. Repertoire samples came only from after the peak T cell response.

With respect to this clone: What it recognizes is unknown.

Method: immunoSEQ multiplex PCR; TCRdb's copy keeps in-frame clones and lacks some. The sample carries some 120,000 clones, roughly 90% recorded once. This sequence was found in an adult in good health. This chain uses TRBV10-3 with TRBJ2-2, with a tentative D call TRBD2 (6 bases). Sequencing used peripheral blood, obtained on day 0 of AZD1222 vaccination. This CDR3 reads CATNWDSFTGELFF. Here the CDR3 DNA reads TGTGCCACGAACTGGGACTCTTTCACCGGGGAGCTGTTTTTT.